This entry describes one T cell receptor (beta chain). Sequencing used immunoSEQ multiplex PCR; TCRdb keeps in-frame clones, though not all of them. Of some 95,000 clones listed, roughly 92% are singletons. The source of the sample is a study of control samples from healthy donors and cancer patients. The clonotype comes from a human donor in good health. The donor label of this sample is uncertain. The specimen was blood.

The DNA of the CDR3 is TGTGCCAGCAGCTACTTTGCGGATACGCAGTATTTT. It codes for CASSYFADTQYF. The V gene is TRBV5-6, the J gene TRBJ2-3; D uncertain. The CDR3 covers 12 residues. Trimming took off 3 bases at V and 6 bases at J, with 8 bases between the two ends. Germline assignment: CDR1 SGHDT and CDR2 YYEEEE.